This T cell receptor beta chain was recovered during a study of T cell responses to AZD1222 COVID-19 vaccine. Notes on the study in general: The donors showed a predominance of white British ancestry and of females, with possible underestimation of clonal diversity.

TCRdb's table, derived via immunoSEQ multiplex PCR, lists solely in-frame clones and lacks some. Counted here are approximately 150,000 clones, roughly nine tenths occurring once; the ten biggest clones make up roughly 4.4%. V lost 2 bases, J lost 0 bases, and 4 bases lay in between. The germline V gene encodes CDR1 MNHNS and CDR2 SASEGT. The CDR3 runs 13 residues. On this clone: What it binds is unknown.

The source material was peripheral blood, sampled on day 0 of MenACWY control vaccination. The clonotype was recovered from an adult in good health. This chain links TRBV6-1 with TRBJ1-1; D ambiguous. The CDR3 sequence is CASSEQVNTEAFF. CDR3 sequence (DNA): TGTGCCAGCAGTGAACAGGTGAACACTGAAGCTTTCTTT.